The source of this T cell receptor (beta chain) is a study of T cell changes during pregnancy in multiple sclerosis (dated by TCRdb to the late 2010s). In terms of the full investigation: In women with multiple sclerosis, the researchers looked at how the T cell repertoire shifted as pregnancy progressed.

About this clone: It has no known antigen specificity. Per-base quality was not reported, and no clone a single base away is much larger than it.

The library was obtained by the immunoSEQ multiplex PCR assay. TCRdb retrieved this table from immuneACCESS and kept in-frame rearrangements only. Not all clones are present; in checked studies, unresolved V genes account for under half, and no reason is known for the remainder. This sample lists some 47,000 clones; approximately 90% were detected once. The ten largest clones add up to more than 5% of the sample. The germline V gene yields SGHTA for CDR1 and FQGTGA for CDR2. CDR3 length: 12 amino acids, cysteine to phenylalanine. The CDR3 DNA has 36 bases and is translated from base 1. Trimming leaves V shorter by 4 bases and J shorter by 10 bases, with the junction holding 4 bases beyond the gene matches.

This chain joins TRBV7-3 to TRBJ2-1, with 7 bases aligning to TRBD2. This clonotype was sampled from a female donor in good health, enrolled as a control in a pregnancy study. The specimen was CD8+ T cells from peripheral blood mononuclear cells, collected after pregnancy. Here the CDR3 is given as CASSSGGSEQFF. At the DNA level, the sequence is TGTGCCAGCAGCTCGGGAGGCTCCGAGCAGTTCTTC.